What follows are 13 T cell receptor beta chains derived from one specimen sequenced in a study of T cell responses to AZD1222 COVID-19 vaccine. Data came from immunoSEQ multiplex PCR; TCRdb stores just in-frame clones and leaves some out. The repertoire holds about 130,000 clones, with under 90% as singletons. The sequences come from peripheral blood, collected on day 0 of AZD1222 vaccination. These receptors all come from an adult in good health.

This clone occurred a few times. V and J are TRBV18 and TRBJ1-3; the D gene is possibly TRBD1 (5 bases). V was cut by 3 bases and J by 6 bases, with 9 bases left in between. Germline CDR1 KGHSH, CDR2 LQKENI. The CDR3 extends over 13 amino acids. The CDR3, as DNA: TGTGCCAGCTCACCGGGGGAAAAAAACACCATATATTTT. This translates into CASSPGEKNTIYF. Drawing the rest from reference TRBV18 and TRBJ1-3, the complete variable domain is NAGVMQNPRHLVRRRGQEARLRCSPMKGHSHVYWYRQLPEEGLKFMVYLQKENIIDESGMPKERFSAEFPKEGPSILRIQQVVRGDSAAYFCASSPGEKNTIYFGEGSWLTVV.

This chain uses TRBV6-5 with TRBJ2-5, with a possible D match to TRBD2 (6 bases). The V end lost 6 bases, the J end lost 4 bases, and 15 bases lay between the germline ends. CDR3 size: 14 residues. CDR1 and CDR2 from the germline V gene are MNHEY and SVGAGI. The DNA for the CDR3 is TGTGCCAGCAGCCGGACTAAGGTTGGAGAGACCCAGTACTTC. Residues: CASSRTKVGETQYF.

The CDR3 coding sequence is TGTGCCAGCAGCTCAAAACTGAACACTGAAGCTTTCTTT. Protein sequence: CASSSKLNTEAFF. The J gene is TRBJ1-1, the V gene TRBV11-2; D remains ambiguous. V lost 4 bases and J 0 bases, leaving 6 bases between the germline ends. Germline V gene sequence: CDR1 SGHAT, CDR2 FQNNGV. The CDR3 loop spans 13 amino acids.

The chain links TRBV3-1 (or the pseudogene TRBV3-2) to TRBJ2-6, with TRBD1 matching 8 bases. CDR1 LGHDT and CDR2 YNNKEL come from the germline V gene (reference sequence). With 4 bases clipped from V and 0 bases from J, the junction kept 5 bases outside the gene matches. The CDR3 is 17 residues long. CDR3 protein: CASSLGQGTSGANVLTF. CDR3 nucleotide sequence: TGTGCCAGCAGCCTTGGACAGGGAACCTCTGGGGCCAACGTCCTGACTTTC.

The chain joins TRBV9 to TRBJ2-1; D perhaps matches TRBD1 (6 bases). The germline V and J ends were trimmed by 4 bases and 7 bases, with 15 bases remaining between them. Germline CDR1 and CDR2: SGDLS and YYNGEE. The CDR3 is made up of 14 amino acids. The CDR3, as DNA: TGTGCCAGCAGCCCCCAGACGAGGGGGAATGAGCAGTTCTTC. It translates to CASSPQTRGNEQFF.

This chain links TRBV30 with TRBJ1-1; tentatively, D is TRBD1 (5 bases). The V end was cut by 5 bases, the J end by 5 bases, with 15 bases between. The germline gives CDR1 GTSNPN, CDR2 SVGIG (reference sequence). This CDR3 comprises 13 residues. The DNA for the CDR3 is TGTGCCTGGCAGACAGATATAAGGACTGAAGCTTTCTTT. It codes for CAWQTDIRTEAFF. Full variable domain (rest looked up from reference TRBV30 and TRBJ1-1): SQTIHQWPATLVQPVGSPLSLECTVEGTSNPNLYWYRQAAGRGLQLLFYSVGIGQISSEVPQNLSASRPQDRQFILSSKKLLLSDSGFYLCAWQTDIRTEAFFGQGTRLTVV.

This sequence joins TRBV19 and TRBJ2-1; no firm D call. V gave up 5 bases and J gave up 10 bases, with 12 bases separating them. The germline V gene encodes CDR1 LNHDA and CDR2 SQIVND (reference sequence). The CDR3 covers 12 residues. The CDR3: CASSPWAGEQFF. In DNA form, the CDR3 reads TGTGCCAGTAGTCCCTGGGCAGGCGAGCAGTTCTTC.

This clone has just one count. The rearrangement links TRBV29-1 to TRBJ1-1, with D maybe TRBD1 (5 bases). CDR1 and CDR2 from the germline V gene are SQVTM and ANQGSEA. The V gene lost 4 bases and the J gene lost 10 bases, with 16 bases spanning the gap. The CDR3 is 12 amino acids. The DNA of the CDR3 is TGCAGCGTTGGTAGCGAGGGGCGCGGAGCTTTCTTT. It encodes CSVGSEGRGAFF.

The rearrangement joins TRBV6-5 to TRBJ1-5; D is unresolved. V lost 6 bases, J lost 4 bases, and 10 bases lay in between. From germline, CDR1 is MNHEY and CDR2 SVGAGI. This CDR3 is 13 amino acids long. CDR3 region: CASRGSLNQPQHF. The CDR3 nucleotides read TGTGCCAGCAGGGGATCCCTAAATCAGCCCCAGCATTTT.

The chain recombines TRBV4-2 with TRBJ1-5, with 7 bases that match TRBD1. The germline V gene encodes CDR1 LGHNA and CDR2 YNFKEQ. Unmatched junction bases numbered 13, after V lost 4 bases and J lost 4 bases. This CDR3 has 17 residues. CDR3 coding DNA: TGTGCCAGCAGCCGAGAGGGATGGGACAGCGTAAATCAGCCCCAGCATTTT. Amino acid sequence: CASSREGWDSVNQPQHF.

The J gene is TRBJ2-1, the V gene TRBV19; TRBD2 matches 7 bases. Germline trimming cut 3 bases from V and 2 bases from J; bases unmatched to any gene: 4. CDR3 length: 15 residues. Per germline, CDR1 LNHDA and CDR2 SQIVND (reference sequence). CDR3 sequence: CASSIWGGTYNEQFF. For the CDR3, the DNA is TGTGCCAGTAGTATCTGGGGGGGAACCTACAATGAGCAGTTCTTC.

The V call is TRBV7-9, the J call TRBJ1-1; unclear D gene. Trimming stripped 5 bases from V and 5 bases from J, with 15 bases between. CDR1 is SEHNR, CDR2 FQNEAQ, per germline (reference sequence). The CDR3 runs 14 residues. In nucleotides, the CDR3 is TGTGCCAGCAGCAGACGACCCGAGGGTACTGAAGCTTTCTTT. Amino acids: CASSRRPEGTEAFF.

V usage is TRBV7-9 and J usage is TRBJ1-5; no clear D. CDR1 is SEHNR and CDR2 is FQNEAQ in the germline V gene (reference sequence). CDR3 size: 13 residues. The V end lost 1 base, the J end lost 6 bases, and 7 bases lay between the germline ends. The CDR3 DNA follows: TGTGCCAGCAGCTTAGACCCGGGTCAGCCCCAGCATTTT. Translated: CASSLDPGQPQHF.